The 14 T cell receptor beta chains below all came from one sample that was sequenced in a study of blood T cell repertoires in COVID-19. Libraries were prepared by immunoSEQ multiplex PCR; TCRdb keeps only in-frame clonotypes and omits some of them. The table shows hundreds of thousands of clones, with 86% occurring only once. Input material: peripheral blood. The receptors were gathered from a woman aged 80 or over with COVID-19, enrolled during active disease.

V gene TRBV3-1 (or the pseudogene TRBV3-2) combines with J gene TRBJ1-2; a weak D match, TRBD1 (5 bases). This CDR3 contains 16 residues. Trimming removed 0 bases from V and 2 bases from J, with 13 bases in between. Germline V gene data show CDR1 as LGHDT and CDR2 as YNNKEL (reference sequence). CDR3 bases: TGTGCCAGCAGCCAAGAATGGGCAGGGTGGAACTATGGCTACACCTTC. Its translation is CASSQEWAGWNYGYTF.

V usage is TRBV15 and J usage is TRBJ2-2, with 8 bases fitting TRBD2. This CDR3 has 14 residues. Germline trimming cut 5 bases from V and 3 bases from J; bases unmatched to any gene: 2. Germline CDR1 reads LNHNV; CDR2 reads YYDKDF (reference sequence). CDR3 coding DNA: TGTGCCACCAGCTTAGCGGGGTACACCGGGGAGCTGTTTTTT. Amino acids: CATSLAGYTGELFF.

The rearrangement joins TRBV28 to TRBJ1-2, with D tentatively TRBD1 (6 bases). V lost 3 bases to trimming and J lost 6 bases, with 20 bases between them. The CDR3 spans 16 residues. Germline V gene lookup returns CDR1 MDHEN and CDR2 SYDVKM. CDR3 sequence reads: CASSFLTSGRGNGYTF. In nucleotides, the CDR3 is TGTGCCAGCAGTTTTTTGACCTCGGGCAGGGGAAATGGCTACACCTTC.

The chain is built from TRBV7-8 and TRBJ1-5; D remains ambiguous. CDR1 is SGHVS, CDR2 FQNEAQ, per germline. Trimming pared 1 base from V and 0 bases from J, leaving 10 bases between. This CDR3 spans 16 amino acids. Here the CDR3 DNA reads TGTGCCAGCAGCTTAGTTACGGGAGTTAGCAATCAGCCCCAGCATTTT. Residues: CASSLVTGVSNQPQHF.

CDR3 bases: TGTGCCAGCAGCGGGACAGGGGGCCGGGAGACCCAGTACTTC. Amino acid sequence: CASSGTGGRETQYF. The chain uses TRBV6-5 and TRBJ2-5; 12 nucleotides agree with TRBD1. Germline V gene sequence: CDR1 MNHEY, CDR2 SVGAGI. V was pared by 6 bases and J by 5 bases, with 4 bases of the junction left unmatched. The CDR3 has 14 residues.

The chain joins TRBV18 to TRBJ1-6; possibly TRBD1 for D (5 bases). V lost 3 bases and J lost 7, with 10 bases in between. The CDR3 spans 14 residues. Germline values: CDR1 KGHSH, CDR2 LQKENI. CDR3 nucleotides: TGTGCCAGCTCACCTGGGGCGCGGAATTCACCCCTCCACTTT. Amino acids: CASSPGARNSPLHF.

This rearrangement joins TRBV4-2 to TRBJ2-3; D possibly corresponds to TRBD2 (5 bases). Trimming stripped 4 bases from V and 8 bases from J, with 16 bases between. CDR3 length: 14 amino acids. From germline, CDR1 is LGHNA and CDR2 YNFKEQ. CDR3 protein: CASSPQGRAGTQYF. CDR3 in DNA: TGTGCCAGCAGCCCCCAAGGGCGGGCAGGTACGCAGTATTTT.

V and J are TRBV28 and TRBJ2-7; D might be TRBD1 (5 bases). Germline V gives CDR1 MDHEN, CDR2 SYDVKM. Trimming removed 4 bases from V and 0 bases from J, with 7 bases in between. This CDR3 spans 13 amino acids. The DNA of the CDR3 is TGTGCCAGCAGTTCAGGGTACTCCTACGAGCAGTACTTC. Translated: CASSSGYSYEQYF.

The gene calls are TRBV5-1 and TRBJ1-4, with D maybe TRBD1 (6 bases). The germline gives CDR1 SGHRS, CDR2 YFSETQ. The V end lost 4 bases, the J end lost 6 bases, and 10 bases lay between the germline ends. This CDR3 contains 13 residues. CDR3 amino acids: CASSPRQDEKLFF. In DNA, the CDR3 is TGCGCCAGCAGCCCGCGACAGGATGAAAAACTGTTTTTT. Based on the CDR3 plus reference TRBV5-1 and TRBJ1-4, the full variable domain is KAGVTQTPRYLIKTRGQQVTLSCSPISGHRSVSWYQQTPGQGLQFLFEYFSETQRNKGNFPGRFSGRQFSNSRSEMNVSTLELGDSALYLCASSPRQDEKLFFGSGTQLSVL.

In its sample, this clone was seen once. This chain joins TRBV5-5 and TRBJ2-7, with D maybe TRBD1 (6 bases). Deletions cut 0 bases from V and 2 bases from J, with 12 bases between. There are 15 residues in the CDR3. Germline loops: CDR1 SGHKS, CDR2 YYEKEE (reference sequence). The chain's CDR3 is CASSLAVGGAYEQYV. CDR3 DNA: TGTGCCAGCAGCTTGGCCGTAGGGGGAGCCTACGAGCAGTACGTC.

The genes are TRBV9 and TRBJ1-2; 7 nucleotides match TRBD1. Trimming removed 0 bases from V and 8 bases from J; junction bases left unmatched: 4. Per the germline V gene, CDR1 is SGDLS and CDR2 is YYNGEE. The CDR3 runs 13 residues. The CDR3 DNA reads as TGTGCCAGCAGCGTAGACAGGGGAGAGGGCTACACCTTC. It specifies CASSVDRGEGYTF.

This CDR3 is CASSSPGASLYSNQPQHF. The CDR3 DNA sequence: TGTGCCAGTAGTAGTCCGGGAGCCTCCCTTTATAGCAATCAGCCCCAGCATTTT. The chain uses TRBV19 and TRBJ1-5; no firm D call. This CDR3 region has 18 residues. V lost 4 bases and J 0 bases, leaving 19 bases between the germline ends. Per the germline V gene, CDR1 is LNHDA and CDR2 is SQIVND (reference sequence).

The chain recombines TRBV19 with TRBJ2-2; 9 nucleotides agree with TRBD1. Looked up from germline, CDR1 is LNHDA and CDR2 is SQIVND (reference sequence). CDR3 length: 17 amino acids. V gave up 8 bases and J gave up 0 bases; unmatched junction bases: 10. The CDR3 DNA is TGTGCCAGTCCGATGGTAGGGACAGGGCCGAACACCGGGGAGCTGTTTTTT. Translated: CASPMVGTGPNTGELFF.

CDR3 sequence reads: CASSFSGQADSPLHF. Written as DNA, the CDR3 is TGTGCCAGCAGCTTTTCCGGACAGGCCGATTCACCCCTCCACTTT. The V call is TRBV7-9, the J call TRBJ1-6, with 7 positions matching TRBD1. CDR1 and CDR2 (germline): SEHNR, FQNEAQ (reference sequence). The V and J ends lost 3 bases and 8 bases, in that order; junction bases with no gene match: 7. CDR3 length: 15 amino acids.